The 17 T cell receptor beta chains below come from one sample, sequenced in a study of Ad26.COV2.S vaccination and SARS-CoV-2 variants. As to treatment: 15 to 20 received Ad26.COV2.S at low or high dose, single or two shots; several received placebo; per-sample allocation not given. Material that was analyzed had been drawn on day 63 after the first vaccine or placebo injection. This table comes from immunoSEQ multiplex PCR, and its TCRdb copy is limited to in-frame clones, with some not included. Of a few hundred thousand clones in the sample, 87% were seen once. The sample was peripheral blood, taken in a trial of Ad26.COV2.S vaccine versus placebo. These receptors all come from a person between 18 and 60 years old who received the Ad26.COV2.S COVID-19 vaccine or a placebo.

The rearrangement uses TRBV19 and TRBJ1-1; 9 positions match TRBD1. Germline values: CDR1 LNHDA, CDR2 SQIVND (reference sequence). V shed 5 bases and J 2 bases; nucleotides not matched to a gene: 3. The CDR3 extends over 14 amino acids. CDR3 protein: CASSADRGNTEAFF. The DNA for the CDR3 is TGTGCCAGTAGTGCGGACAGGGGCAACACTGAAGCTTTCTTT.

The CDR3 is CASSISGQGGNTIYF. Written as DNA, the CDR3 is TGTGCCAGTAGTATTAGCGGACAGGGAGGAAACACCATATATTTT. V gene TRBV19 combines with J gene TRBJ1-3; TRBD1 aligns across 8 bases. This CDR3 contains 15 residues. Germline V gene lookup returns CDR1 LNHDA and CDR2 SQIVND (reference sequence). The J segment lost 4 bases and the V segment lost 3 bases, leaving 5 bases of the junction unmatched.

The chain couples TRBV24-1 to TRBJ1-1, with D possibly being TRBD1 (5 bases). Germline values: CDR1 KGHDR, CDR2 SFDVKD. V gave up 3 bases and J gave up 1 base, with 11 bases separating them. CDR3 length: 15 residues. The CDR3 spells CATSDEDRGNTEAFF. In DNA, the CDR3 is TGTGCCACCAGTGATGAAGATAGGGGGAACACTGAAGCTTTCTTT.

The rearrangement joins TRBV27 to TRBJ2-7; unclear D gene. The CDR3 has 16 amino acids. Germline V gene lookup returns CDR1 MNHEY and CDR2 SMNVEV (reference sequence). V was pared by 0 bases and J by 3 bases, with 15 bases between. The CDR3 DNA sequence: TGTGCCAGCAGTTTATCGACGGGCAGGTCCTACTACGAGCAGTACTTC. The encoded protein is CASSLSTGRSYYEQYF.

This clone was recorded a few times. The chain combines TRBV19 with TRBJ1-1; TRBD1 is a possible D gene (5 bases). The CDR3 sequence is 12 residues long. Per germline, CDR1 LNHDA and CDR2 SQIVND (reference sequence). The V gene lost 7 bases and the J gene lost 8 bases, with 14 bases spanning the gap. The CDR3 DNA reads TGTGCCAGTATTGATTCGGGACGAGAAGCTTTCTTT. This gives the protein CASIDSGREAFF.

The rearrangement uses TRBV3-1 (or the pseudogene TRBV3-2) and TRBJ1-2; D is unresolved. V lost 0 bases and J 4 bases, leaving 9 bases between the germline ends. CDR3 size: 14 residues. Germline V CDR1 and CDR2: LGHDT, YNNKEL (reference sequence). DNA for the CDR3: TGTGCCAGCAGCCAAGACGGGAAGATCTATGGCTACACCTTC. Translation: CASSQDGKIYGYTF.

This clone was observed a handful of times. The chain recombines TRBV5-1 with TRBJ1-3, with TRBD1 matching over 9 bases. CDR3 size: 15 residues. Germline V gene sequence: CDR1 SGHRS, CDR2 YFSETQ. The V gene end was trimmed by 0 bases and the J gene end by 4 bases; junction bases not matched to a gene: 2. CDR3 residues: CASSLVGTGGNTIYF. CDR3 nucleotides: TGCGCCAGCAGCTTGGTCGGGACAGGGGGAAACACCATATATTTT.

The V call is TRBV19, the J call TRBJ2-1; perhaps TRBD2 as D (6 bases). Trimming stripped 6 bases from V and 5 bases from J, with 11 bases between. This CDR3 region has 13 residues. Germline V gene data show CDR1 as LNHDA and CDR2 as SQIVND (reference sequence). The CDR3: CASSSRGNNEQFF. The CDR3 DNA follows: TGTGCCAGTAGCTCCCGGGGGAACAATGAGCAGTTCTTC.

This chain links TRBV19 with TRBJ1-5; TRBD1 matches at 12 bases. This CDR3 spans 18 amino acids. With 2 bases clipped from V and 6 bases from J, the junction kept 11 bases outside the gene matches. Germline assignment: CDR1 LNHDA and CDR2 SQIVND (reference sequence). CDR3: CASSIRVGDRGLGQPQHF. CDR3 nucleotide sequence: TGTGCCAGTAGTATAAGGGTAGGGGACAGGGGGCTTGGTCAGCCCCAGCATTTT.

This chain uses TRBV3-1 (or the pseudogene TRBV3-2) with TRBJ1-2; D is undetermined. Germline V CDR1 and CDR2: LGHDT, YNNKEL (reference sequence). The CDR3 has 12 amino acids. V lost 1 base, J lost 13 bases, and 13 bases lay in between. CDR3 residues: CASSQVSRLTTF. In DNA form, the CDR3 reads TGTGCCAGCAGCCAAGTCAGCAGGCTCACCACCTTC.

The chain joins TRBV19 to TRBJ1-4, with 10 positions matching TRBD1. The CDR3 spans 17 residues. Germline V gene data show CDR1 as LNHDA and CDR2 as SQIVND (reference sequence). The V and J ends lost 7 bases and 2 bases, in that order; junction bases with no gene match: 10. The CDR3 reads CASTRSDRGFTNEKLFF. The CDR3 nucleotides read TGTGCCAGTACCCGCTCGGACAGGGGGTTCACTAATGAAAAACTGTTTTTT.

Only a few counts were recorded for this clone. The chain carries TRBV6-4 and TRBJ2-3; 9 positions agree with TRBD1. With V trimmed by 5 bases and J by 3 bases, 6 bases remained unmatched. The CDR3 runs 15 residues. Germline V lookup: CDR1 MRHNA, CDR2 SNTAGT. The CDR3 here is CASSRQGGGTDTQYF. The DNA of the CDR3 is TGTGCCAGCAGTCGACAGGGGGGAGGTACAGATACGCAGTATTTT.

This chain connects TRBV7-3 to TRBJ1-2; 7 positions agree with TRBD1. The CDR3 totals 13 residues. The junction had 3 bases not matched to a gene; V was cut back by 3 bases and J by 5 bases. Germline lookup yields CDR1 SGHTA and CDR2 FQGTGA. The CDR3 DNA sequence: TGTGCCAGCAGCTTGGGACAGAATTATGGCTACACCTTC. It translates to CASSLGQNYGYTF.

The chain carries TRBV18 and TRBJ1-1; D uncertain. Trimming stripped 4 bases from V and 5 bases from J, with 8 bases between. Per germline, CDR1 KGHSH and CDR2 LQKENI. This CDR3 is built from 12 residues. The CDR3 protein is CASSRPPTEAFF. CDR3 bases: TGTGCCAGCTCACGACCGCCTACTGAAGCTTTCTTT.

This clone was recorded only once. The chain is built from TRBV5-4 and TRBJ1-6; D gene uncertain. The germline V gene has CDR1 SGHNT and CDR2 YYREEE (reference sequence). The CDR3 totals 14 residues. Trimming removed 1 base at V and 7 bases at J, with 9 bases between. CDR3: CASSLNPENSPLHF. The CDR3 coding sequence is TGTGCCAGCAGCTTGAACCCAGAAAATTCACCCCTCCACTTT.

V is TRBV7-2 and J is TRBJ1-3, with D hard to call. The germline V gene has CDR1 SGHTA and CDR2 FQGNSA. The length of the CDR3 is 12 residues. Between the trimmed V and J ends, which lost 4 bases and 6 bases, there was a span of 7 bases. CDR3 DNA: TGTGCCAGCAGCTACCCCCCAAACACCATATATTTT. As protein: CASSYPPNTIYF. The whole variable domain, remainder taken from reference TRBV7-2 and TRBJ1-3, is GAGVSQSPSNKVTEKGKDVELRCDPISGHTALYWYRQSLGQGLEFLIYFQGNSAPDKSGLPSDRFSAERTGGSVSTLTIQRTQQEDSAVYLCASSYPPNTIYFGEGSWLTVV.

The V and J genes are TRBV23-1 and TRBJ2-7, with D maybe TRBD2 (6 bases). TRBV23-1 is an ORF, with its function uncertain. The CDR3 is 13 amino acids. CDR3 residues: CDMSNWEAGEQYF. Here the CDR3 DNA reads TGCGACATGTCGAACTGGGAGGCGGGCGAGCAGTACTTC.